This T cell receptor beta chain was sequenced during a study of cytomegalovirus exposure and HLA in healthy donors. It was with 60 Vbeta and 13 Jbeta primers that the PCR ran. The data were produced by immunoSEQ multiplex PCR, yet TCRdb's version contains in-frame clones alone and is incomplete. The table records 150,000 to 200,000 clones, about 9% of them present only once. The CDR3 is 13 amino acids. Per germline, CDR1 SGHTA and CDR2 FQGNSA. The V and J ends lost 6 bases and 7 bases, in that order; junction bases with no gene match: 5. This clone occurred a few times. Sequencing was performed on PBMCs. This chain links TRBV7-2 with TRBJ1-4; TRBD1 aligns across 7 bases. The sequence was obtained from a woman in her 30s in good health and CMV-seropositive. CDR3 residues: CASRRQGAEKLFF. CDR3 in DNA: TGTGCCAGCAGACGACAGGGTGCTGAAAAACTGTTTTTT.